This T cell receptor beta chain was found in a study of shared clonotypes between healthy human individuals. Study-wide findings and caveats: What rarefaction showed was incomplete sorted-subset sequencing despite large depth.

Worth noting for this clone: Antigen: not known.

The CDR3 runs to 16 residues. The junction had 13 bases not matched to a gene; V was cut back by 5 bases and J by 6 bases. Germline V lookup: CDR1 SGHRS, CDR2 YFSETQ. Sequencing used immunoSEQ multiplex PCR; TCRdb keeps in-frame clones, though not all of them. The sample shows 2 million to 2.5 million clones, about 94% of them seen only once. Sequenced sample: naive CD4+ T cells sorted from blood. The subset: CD45RA+ positively selected. This TCR came from a man aged 18-30 years in good health. The chain uses TRBV5-1 and TRBJ2-2; 7 bases are shared with TRBD1. The CDR3 region is CASSSGWDSPPGELFF. The CDR3 bases are TGCGCCAGCAGTTCCGGGTGGGACAGCCCCCCCGGGGAGCTGTTTTTT.